Reported below is one TCR beta chain. Its target is unknown. The data belong to a study of cytomegalovirus exposure and HLA in healthy donors. Study background: Researchers found that around 80% of just under 400 genotyped donors fell within the Caucasian-associated ancestry cluster.

Study-wide results and limits: Most of the TCR beta V segments (in an earlier analysis) were productive either about 87% or about 30% of the time. Later on, a genetic analysis was performed. It linked a missense variant in DCLRE1C with V- and J-gene trimming of TCR beta.

In the PCR, 60 Vbeta and 13 Jbeta primers were used. The assay was immunoSEQ multiplex PCR, and TCRdb's table has in-frame clones only and misses some. The profile shows over 200,000 clones, roughly 80% of them singletons. The sample consisted of PBMCs. The clonotype was recovered from a male donor in good health and CMV-seronegative.

The CDR3 DNA follows: TGCAGTGCAGAGGGTCGGACTGAAGCTTTCTTT. This translates into CSAEGRTEAFF. The V and J genes are TRBV20-1 and TRBJ1-1; D gene unclear. V shed 6 bases and J shed 5 bases, with 10 bases lying between them. The CDR3 is 11 residues long. Germline values: CDR1 DFQATT, CDR2 SNEGSKA (reference sequence).